The rows below give T cell receptor beta chains drawn from one sample of a study of shared clonotypes between healthy human individuals. Using immunoSEQ multiplex PCR, the repertoire was profiled, and TCRdb retains in-frame clones only, with some absent. The table shows approximately 2,200,000 clones, with approximately 94% occurring only once. The sample was naive CD8+ T cells from PBMCs. The receptors here all came from a young man in good health. Some clones in this sample may be carry-over from other donors' samples. Each CDR3 is given with its conserved first and last residue. Fields, in order: V gene, J gene, D gene, clone size, CDR3 protein, CDR3 DNA. The D gene is left open where the match is weak. Size values are once, few and many counts, or a class for expanded clones, and some rows have none.

V: TRBV15
J: TRBJ1-1
D: .
size: .
CDR3: CATSSRENTEAFF
DNA: TGTGCCACCAGCAGCCGTGAGAACACTGAAGCTTTCTTT

V: TRBV28
J: TRBJ2-5
D: TRBD1
size: .
CDR3: CASSPRTGWEGTQYF
DNA: TGTGCCAGCAGTCCACGGACAGGGTGGGAAGGGACCCAGTACTTC

V: TRBV6-5
J: TRBJ1-4
D: TRBD1
size: .
CDR3: CASSWTGGNEKLFF
DNA: TGTGCCAGCAGCTGGACAGGGGGTAATGAAAAACTGTTTTTT

V: TRBV27
J: TRBJ2-2
D: .
size: once
CDR3: CASSLTLNTGELFF
DNA: TGTGCCAGCAGTTTAACCCTGAACACCGGGGAGCTGTTTTTT

V: TRBV9
J: TRBJ2-1
D: TRBD2
size: .
CDR3: CASSSGTSSSYNEQFF
DNA: TGTGCCAGCAGCTCAGGGACTAGCAGCTCCTACAATGAGCAGTTCTTC

V: TRBV30
J: TRBJ1-2
D: TRBD1
size: .
CDR3: CASTGPIYGYTF
DNA: TGTGCATCGACAGGGCCGATCTATGGCTACACCTTC

V: TRBV7-9
J: TRBJ2-7
D: TRBD2
size: .
CDR3: CASSLGGLAGF
DNA: TGTGCCAGCAGCTTAGGGGGACTAGCGGGTTTC

V: TRBV19
J: TRBJ2-4
D: .
size: .
CDR3: CASSIARAAENIQYF
DNA: TGTGCCAGTAGTATAGCCAGGGCCGCCGAAAACATTCAGTACTTC

V: TRBV12-5
J: TRBJ1-2
D: .
size: .
CDR3: CASAPSRQAYYGYTF
DNA: TGTGCTAGTGCCCCTTCAAGACAGGCTTATTATGGCTACACCTTC

V: TRBV27
J: TRBJ2-7
D: TRBD1
size: .
CDR3: CASSLERTGRYEQYF
DNA: TGTGCCAGCAGTTTAGAGCGGACAGGGAGGTACGAGCAGTACTTC

V: TRBV19
J: TRBJ1-4
D: .
size: .
CDR3: CASSSWWGNEKLFF
DNA: TGTGCCAGTAGTTCATGGTGGGGTAATGAAAAACTGTTTTTT

V: TRBV2
J: TRBJ2-3
D: .
size: .
CDR3: CASSEQRRRTQYF
DNA: TGTGCCAGCAGTGAACAAAGGCGGCGTACGCAGTATTTT

V: TRBV29-1
J: TRBJ2-7
D: .
size: .
CDR3: CSVDGGAAYEQYF
DNA: TGCAGCGTTGATGGAGGGGCGGCCTACGAGCAGTACTTC

V: TRBV27
J: TRBJ1-2
D: TRBD1
size: .
CDR3: CASSTLTGDYGYTF
DNA: TGTGCCAGCAGTACATTGACAGGGGACTATGGCTACACCTTC

V: TRBV19
J: TRBJ1-5
D: .
size: .
CDR3: CASSIAYSNQPQHF
DNA: TGTGCCAGTAGTATAGCCTATAGCAATCAGCCCCAGCATTTT

V: TRBV2
J: TRBJ2-1
D: .
size: .
CDR3: CASTQGVGYEQFF
DNA: TGTGCCAGCACCCAAGGGGTCGGCTATGAGCAGTTCTTC

V: TRBV5-1
J: TRBJ2-2
D: TRBD2
size: .
CDR3: CASSPWTSGIPGELFF
DNA: TGCGCCAGCAGCCCTTGGACTAGCGGGATCCCCGGGGAGCTGTTTTTT

V: TRBV28
J: TRBJ2-1
D: .
size: once
CDR3: CASSGTGRFF
DNA: TGTGCCAGCAGTGGGACTGGGCGGTTCTTC

V: TRBV28
J: TRBJ2-7
D: .
size: .
CDR3: CASSLFREFPYEQYF
DNA: TGTGCCAGCAGTTTATTCCGGGAGTTCCCCTACGAGCAGTACTTC

V: TRBV6-6
J: TRBJ1-3
D: TRBD1
size: .
CDR3: CASSFAGGGNTIYF
DNA: TGTGCCAGCAGTTTCGCAGGGGGCGGAAACACCATATATTTT

V: TRBV7-8
J: TRBJ1-2
D: .
size: .
CDR3: CASSPFRGSNYGYTF
DNA: TGTGCCAGCAGCCCCTTTCGCGGGTCTAACTATGGCTACACCTTC

V: TRBV9
J: TRBJ1-5
D: .
size: .
CDR3: CASSVGGEGRFTRQPQHF
DNA: TGTGCCAGCAGCGTAGGTGGGGAGGGGCGATTTACGAGACAGCCCCAGCATTTT

V: TRBV7-3
J: TRBJ2-7
D: .
size: once
CDR3: CASSPNTRDREQYF
DNA: TGTGCCAGCAGCCCTAATACCCGGGACCGCGAGCAGTACTTC

V: TRBV2
J: TRBJ1-2
D: .
size: .
CDR3: CASSEAPGPNYGYTF
DNA: TGTGCCAGCAGTGAAGCCCCGGGGCCAAACTATGGCTACACCTTC

V: TRBV13
J: TRBJ2-1
D: TRBD1
size: .
CDR3: CASSFKTGILNEQFF
DNA: TGTGCCAGCAGCTTTAAGACAGGGATACTCAATGAGCAGTTCTTC

V: TRBV5-5
J: TRBJ2-7
D: .
size: .
CDR3: CASSLGTEETYEQYF
DNA: TGTGCCAGCAGCTTAGGGACGGAAGAGACCTACGAGCAGTACTTC

V: TRBV9
J: TRBJ2-5
D: .
size: .
CDR3: CASSVVPSDQETQYF
DNA: TGTGCCAGCAGCGTAGTCCCTAGTGACCAAGAGACCCAGTACTTC

V: TRBV19
J: TRBJ2-1
D: .
size: .
CDR3: CATPRGGGRYNEQFF
DNA: TGTGCCACTCCCCGAGGGGGAGGGCGCTACAATGAGCAGTTCTTC

V: TRBV19
J: TRBJ1-5
D: TRBD1
size: .
CDR3: CATQDREIYGSNQPQHF
DNA: TGTGCCACCCAGGACAGGGAAATTTATGGTAGCAATCAGCCCCAGCATTTT

V: TRBV5-1
J: TRBJ2-7
D: TRBD2
size: .
CDR3: CASSLGRAGAYEQYF
DNA: TGCGCCAGCAGCCTGGGTAGGGCGGGAGCCTACGAGCAGTACTTC